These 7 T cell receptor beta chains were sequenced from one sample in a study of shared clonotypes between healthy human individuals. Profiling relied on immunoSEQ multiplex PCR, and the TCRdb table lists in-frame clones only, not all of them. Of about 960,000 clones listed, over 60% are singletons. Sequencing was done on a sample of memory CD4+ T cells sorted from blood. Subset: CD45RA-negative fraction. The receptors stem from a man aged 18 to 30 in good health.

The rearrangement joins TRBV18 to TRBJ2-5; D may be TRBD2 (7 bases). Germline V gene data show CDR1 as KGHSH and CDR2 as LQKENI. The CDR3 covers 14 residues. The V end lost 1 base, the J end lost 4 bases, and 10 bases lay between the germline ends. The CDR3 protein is CASSPRRGGETQYF. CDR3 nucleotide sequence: TGTGCCAGCTCACCACGGAGGGGGGGAGAGACCCAGTACTTC.

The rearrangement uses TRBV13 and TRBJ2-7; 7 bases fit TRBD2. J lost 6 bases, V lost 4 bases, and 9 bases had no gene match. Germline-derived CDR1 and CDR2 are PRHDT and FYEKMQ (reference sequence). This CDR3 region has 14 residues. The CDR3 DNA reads TGTGCCAGCAGCTCCGGGACTACTACACTCGAGCAGTACTTC. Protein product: CASSSGTTTLEQYF.

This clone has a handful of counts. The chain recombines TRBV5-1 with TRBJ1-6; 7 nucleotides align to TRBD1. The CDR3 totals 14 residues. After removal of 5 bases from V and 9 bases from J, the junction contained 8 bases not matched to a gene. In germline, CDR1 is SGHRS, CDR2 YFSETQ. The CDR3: CASRPGTDTSPLHF. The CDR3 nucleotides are TGCGCCAGCAGGCCCGGGACAGATACTTCACCCCTCCACTTT.

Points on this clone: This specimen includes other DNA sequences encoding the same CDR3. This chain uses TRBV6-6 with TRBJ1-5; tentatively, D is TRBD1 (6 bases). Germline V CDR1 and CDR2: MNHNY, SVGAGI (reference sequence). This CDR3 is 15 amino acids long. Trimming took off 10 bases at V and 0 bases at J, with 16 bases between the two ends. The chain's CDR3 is CATRRGADSNQPQHF. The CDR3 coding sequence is TGTGCCACCCGAAGGGGGGCGGATAGCAATCAGCCCCAGCATTTT.

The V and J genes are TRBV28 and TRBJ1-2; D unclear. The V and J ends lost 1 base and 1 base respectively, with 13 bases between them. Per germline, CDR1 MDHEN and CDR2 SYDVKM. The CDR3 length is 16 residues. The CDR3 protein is CASSLYQKGYNYGYTF. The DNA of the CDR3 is TGTGCCAGCAGTTTATACCAAAAGGGCTATAACTATGGCTACACCTTC.

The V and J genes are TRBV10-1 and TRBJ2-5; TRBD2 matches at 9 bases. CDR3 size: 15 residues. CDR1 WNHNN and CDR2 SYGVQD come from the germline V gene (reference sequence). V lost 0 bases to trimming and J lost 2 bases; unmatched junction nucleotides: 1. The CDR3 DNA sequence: TGCGCCAGCAGTGAGTCTAGCGGGGGTCAAGAGACCCAGTACTTC. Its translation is CASSESSGGQETQYF.

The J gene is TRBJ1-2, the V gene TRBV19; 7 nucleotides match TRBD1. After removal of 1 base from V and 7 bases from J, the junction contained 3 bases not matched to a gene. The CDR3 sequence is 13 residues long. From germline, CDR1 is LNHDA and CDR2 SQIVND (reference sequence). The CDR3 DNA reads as TGTGCCAGTAGTATAGCCGGGACAGTTGGCTACACCTTC. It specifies CASSIAGTVGYTF.